The next 28 T cell receptor beta chains were all read from a single sample in a study. TCRdb re-derived calls from the 5' RACE reads in MiXCR, one entry per CDR3 protein. Seen here are about 62,000 distinct CDR3 sequences, under 35% observed once, and the top ten hold about 2.3%. Sequenced input: tumor-infiltrating naive CD4+ T cells sorted from the breast tumor. Subset meaning: naive CD4+ T cells, CD4+CD45RA+CD25-. Receptors were obtained from a female donor with breast cancer.

The gene calls are TRBV5-1 and TRBJ2-3; D unclear. Per germline, CDR1 SGHRS and CDR2 YFSETQ. This CDR3 is built from 13 residues. Trimming left V 2 bases short and J 4 bases short, with 8 bases between. CDR3 protein: CASSLSLSDTQYF. Written as DNA, the CDR3 is TGCGCCAGCAGCTTATCCCTTTCAGATACGCAGTATTTT.

This clonotype is categorized as medium-sized. V usage is TRBV12-3 or TRBV12-4 and J usage is TRBJ2-5, with D possibly matching TRBD1 (5 bases). The CDR3 totals 14 residues. The V gene lost 1 base and the J gene lost 2 bases, with 8 bases spanning the gap. In DNA, the CDR3 is TGTGCCAGCAGTTTAGGACAGCCTCAAGAGACCCAGTACTTC. Translation: CASSLGQPQETQYF.

This chain links TRBV3-1 with TRBJ2-5; no clear D. The V and J ends lost 0 bases and 14 bases respectively, with 13 bases between them. The CDR3 sequence is 12 residues long. The germline gives CDR1 LGHDT, CDR2 YNNKEL (reference sequence). The CDR3 is CASSQDGSQIYF. The CDR3 region has the DNA TGTGCCAGCAGCCAAGATGGTAGCCAGATTTACTTC.

The genes are TRBV5-6 and TRBJ2-3, with D maybe TRBD2 (5 bases). Germline loops: CDR1 SGHDT, CDR2 YYEEEE. The CDR3 runs to 14 residues. V lost 2 bases and J 0 bases, leaving 7 bases between the germline ends. CDR3 loop: CASSFGGSTDTQYF. The CDR3 DNA is TGTGCCAGCAGCTTTGGCGGGAGCACAGATACGCAGTATTTT.

With respect to this clonotype: A read error may account for a junction end that differs from germline. This chain connects TRBV6-1 to TRBJ1-1; no clear D. CDR3 length: 17 amino acids. CDR1 and CDR2 from the germline V gene are MNHNS and SASEGT. The CDR3 here is CATPGTGRRSVNTEAVF. In nucleotides, the CDR3 is TGTGCCACCCCCGGTACGGGGAGGAGGAGTGTGAACACTGAAGCTGTCTTT.

This clonotype was seen repeatedly, ten times or more. This chain links TRBV7-8 with TRBJ1-5; 9 bases are a match to TRBD1. V lost 3 bases, J lost 5 bases, and 5 bases stayed unmatched. Per germline, CDR1 SGHVS and CDR2 FQNEAQ. CDR3 length equals 15 residues. CDR3 region: CASSFYRGLDQPQHF. In nucleotides, the CDR3 is TGTGCCAGCAGCTTTTACAGGGGGCTCGATCAGCCCCAGCATTTT.

A word on this clonotype: It is likely a read error, because the conserved phenylalanine at the end of the CDR3 is missing. The chain uses TRBV6-1 and TRBJ1-6, with D unclear. This CDR3 has 13 residues. In germline, CDR1 is MNHNS, CDR2 SASEGT. V shed 6 bases and J shed 5 bases, with 8 bases lying between them. The CDR3 sequence: CASRREHNSPLHV. The CDR3 DNA reads TGTGCCAGCAGACGGGAACATAATTCACCCCTCCACGTT.

The chain couples TRBV15 to TRBJ2-7, with 11 nucleotides matching TRBD1. Trimming at V came to 2 bases and at J to 6 bases, leaving 9 bases not matched to a gene. The CDR3 runs to 16 residues. Germline loops: CDR1 LNHNV, CDR2 YYDKDF (reference sequence). The CDR3 sequence is CATSRTTPGQGGEQYF. CDR3 coding DNA: TGTGCCACCAGCAGAACAACGCCGGGACAGGGGGGCGAGCAGTACTTC.

The chain employs TRBV5-1 and TRBJ1-3, with D possibly TRBD1 on 6 matching bases. This CDR3 is 14 amino acids long. Germline V gene data show CDR1 as SGHRS and CDR2 as YFSETQ. V gave up 1 base and J gave up 4 bases, with 9 bases separating them. CDR3 sequence: CASSLSDRGNTIYF. The CDR3 nucleotides read TGCGCCAGCAGCTTGTCAGACAGGGGAAACACCATATATTTT. Full variable domain (remainder filled in from reference TRBV5-1 and TRBJ1-3): KAGVTQTPRYLIKTRGQQVTLSCSPISGHRSVSWYQQTPGQGLQFLFEYFSETQRNKGNFPGRFSGRQFSNSRSEMNVSTLELGDSALYLCASSLSDRGNTIYFGEGSWLTVV.

This clonotype was recorded once. This chain joins TRBV3-1 and TRBJ2-6, with D tentatively TRBD2 (5 bases). Trimming took 3 bases from V and 0 from J, leaving 21 bases between them. Germline assignment: CDR1 LGHDT and CDR2 YNNKEL (reference sequence). CDR3 length: 20 residues. The CDR3 reads CASSHRGKRAPYSGANVLTF. CDR3 nucleotides: TGTGCCAGCAGCCATCGAGGGAAGAGGGCTCCCTACTCTGGGGCCAACGTCCTGACTTTC.

Points on this clonotype: A much larger clonotype is one base distant, so this may be a read error. This chain links TRBV7-2 with TRBJ2-5; the match to TRBD2 covers 9 bases. The CDR3 consists of 14 residues. J gave up 3 bases and V 5 bases, and 4 bases lay outside the gene matches. Germline CDR1 SGHTA, CDR2 FQGNSA. The CDR3 DNA reads as TGTGCCAGCAGCCAAGGACTAGCGAAAGAGACCCAGTACTTC. Translating it yields CASSQGLAKETQYF.

On this clonotype itself: This CDR3 fails to terminate in the conserved phenylalanine or tryptophan, so it likely reflects a read error. The genes are TRBV7-2 and TRBJ2-2; no clear D. Deletions cut 5 bases from V and 0 bases from J, with 13 bases between. The CDR3 has 16 amino acids. Germline assignment: CDR1 SGHTA and CDR2 FQGNSA. The chain's CDR3 is CASSKMAQTNTGELFS. In nucleotides, the CDR3 is TGTGCCAGCAGCAAAATGGCACAGACGAACACCGGGGAGCTGTTTTCT.

The rearrangement links TRBV2 to TRBJ1-5; D call uncertain. V dropped 6 bases and J dropped 1 base, with 4 bases sitting between them. CDR3 length equals 12 residues. Germline V gene sequence: CDR1 SNHLY, CDR2 FYNNEI. The CDR3 nucleotides read TGTGCCAGCAGAGGAAGCAATCAGCCCCAGCATTTT. It codes for CASRGSNQPQHF.

This clonotype was picked up many times. The gene calls are TRBV7-2 and TRBJ1-2; no clear D. CDR1 and CDR2 (germline): SGHTA, FQGNSA. V dropped 3 bases and J dropped 0 bases, with 14 bases sitting between them. The CDR3 spans 16 residues. CDR3 loop: CASSLHIGGSNYGYTF. Written as DNA, the CDR3 is TGTGCCAGCAGCTTGCATATCGGTGGGTCTAACTATGGCTACACCTTC.

A few counts support this clonotype. This chain uses TRBV7-9 with TRBJ2-1; 11 positions agree with TRBD2. CDR1 is SEHNR and CDR2 is FQNEAQ in the germline V gene (reference sequence). The CDR3 contains 15 residues. After removal of 6 bases from V and 8 bases from J, the junction contained 9 bases not matched to a gene. In nucleotides, the CDR3 is TGTGCCAGCAGATCTAGACTAGCGGGATCGGATGAGCAGTTCTTC. This codes for CASRSRLAGSDEQFF.

This clonotype has only a few counts. The rearrangement joins TRBV20-1 to TRBJ1-2; TRBD1 agrees at 7 bases. This CDR3 is 15 amino acids long. CDR1 and CDR2 from the germline V gene are DFQATT and SNEGSKA (reference sequence). The J segment lost 4 bases and the V segment lost 6 bases, leaving 14 bases of the junction unmatched. CDR3 residues: CSATLEGQPLYGYTF. The CDR3, as DNA: TGCAGTGCCACCCTAGAGGGACAGCCGCTCTATGGCTACACCTTC.

This clonotype has more than one count but fewer than ten. The chain has TRBV7-9 and TRBJ2-6, with 7 positions matching TRBD1. The CDR3 contains 17 residues. Germline V lookup: CDR1 SEHNR, CDR2 FQNEAQ (reference sequence). V dropped 2 bases and J dropped 0; count of bases not matched to a gene: 4. In DNA, the CDR3 is TGTGCCAGCAGCTTATCGGGACAGTACTCTGGGGCCAACGTCCTGACTTTC. Protein sequence: CASSLSGQYSGANVLTF.

This clonotype was counted ten times or more. This sequence joins TRBV5-1 and TRBJ1-6, with 9 nucleotides matching TRBD1. This CDR3 region has 15 residues. Trimming cost V 4 bases and J 10 bases; bases outside gene matches: 9. From germline, CDR1 is SGHRS and CDR2 YFSETQ. The CDR3 sequence is CASSREGQGGSPLHF. In DNA form, the CDR3 reads TGCGCCAGCAGCCGCGAGGGACAGGGCGGCTCACCCCTCCACTTT.

This rearrangement joins TRBV20-1 to TRBJ2-2; a possible D gene is TRBD2 (6 bases). CDR3 size: 17 residues. V was pared by 1 base and J by 0 bases, with 15 bases between. Germline-derived CDR1 and CDR2 are DFQATT and SNEGSKA (reference sequence). CDR3 bases: TGCAGTGCTAGAGCTCCGGGACTGCACGCGAACACCGGGGAGCTGTTTTTT. Translation: CSARAPGLHANTGELFF.

V is TRBV12-3 or TRBV12-4 and J is TRBJ1-1; D is unclear. Between the trimmed V and J ends, which lost 7 bases and 2 bases, there was a span of 11 bases. The CDR3 extends over 13 amino acids. The CDR3 here is CASTLGDNTEAFF. The DNA for the CDR3 is TGTGCCAGCACCCTCGGAGATAACACTGAAGCTTTCTTT.

The chain recombines TRBV30 with TRBJ2-5, with TRBD2 identical over 9 bases. V was pared by 2 bases and J by 2 bases, with 3 bases of the junction left unmatched. The CDR3 has 14 amino acids. From germline, CDR1 is GTSNPN and CDR2 SVGIG (reference sequence). The CDR3 loop reads CAWSSGGPQETQYF. The CDR3, as DNA: TGTGCCTGGAGTAGCGGGGGGCCTCAAGAGACCCAGTACTTC.

The chain is built from TRBV7-2 and TRBJ2-7, with D uncertain. Trimming took off 7 bases at V and 4 bases at J, with 17 bases between the two ends. The CDR3 covers 14 residues. The V gene's germline CDR1 is SGHTA and CDR2 FQGNSA. CDR3 DNA: TGTGCCAGCACCCCTGGTCCCTCGCTTTACGAGCAGTACTTC. Translating it yields CASTPGPSLYEQYF.

The CDR3 is CASSQDAGYNQPQHF. CDR3 DNA: TGTGCCAGCAGCCAAGATGCAGGTTACAATCAGCCCCAGCATTTT. This chain links TRBV4-2 with TRBJ1-5; no definite D call. The CDR3 has 15 residues. The V gene's germline CDR1 is LGHNA and CDR2 YNFKEQ. With 0 bases removed from V and 3 bases from J, the gap between germline ends came to 9 bases.

Only a few counts were recorded for this clonotype. The genes are TRBV5-1 and TRBJ2-1, with D possibly being TRBD1 or TRBD2 (7 bases each). The germline V and J ends were trimmed by 4 bases and 12 bases, with 26 bases remaining between them. The CDR3 contains 16 residues. CDR1 SGHRS and CDR2 YFSETQ come from the germline V gene. CDR3 residues: CASSQQGSGTTHAQFF. The DNA of the CDR3 is TGCGCCAGCAGCCAACAGGGGAGCGGGACTACCCATGCGCAGTTCTTC.

This rearrangement joins TRBV5-1 to TRBJ2-3, with D perhaps matching TRBD1 (6 bases). Trimming pared 4 bases from V and 2 bases from J, leaving 17 bases between. Germline V gene sequence: CDR1 SGHRS, CDR2 YFSETQ. The CDR3 covers 16 residues. The CDR3 region is CASSPGQITFTDTQYF. The CDR3 nucleotides read TGCGCCAGCAGCCCCGGACAGATTACTTTCACAGATACGCAGTATTTT.

The V and J genes are TRBV7-2 and TRBJ2-3; D unclear. Trimming took 7 bases from V and 6 from J, leaving 17 bases between them. This CDR3 spans 14 amino acids. Germline V gives CDR1 SGHTA, CDR2 FQGNSA. The CDR3 bases are TGTGCCAGCAACCCTGTGATAGCATCGGATACGCAGTATTTT. As protein: CASNPVIASDTQYF.

The V call is TRBV4-2, the J call TRBJ2-2, with D perhaps TRBD1 (5 bases). V lost 1 base to trimming and J lost 4 bases, with 10 bases between them. The V gene's germline CDR1 is LGHNA and CDR2 YNFKEQ. The CDR3 spans 15 residues. CDR3 bases: TGTGCCAGCAGCCAAGCCACAGGTGTCACCGGGGAGCTGTTTTTT. Amino acids: CASSQATGVTGELFF.

Only a few counts were recorded for this clonotype. The chain has TRBV7-8 and TRBJ2-1; 7 bases agree with TRBD2. The V gene end was trimmed by 2 bases and the J gene end by 4 bases; junction bases not matched to a gene: 5. The CDR3 consists of 15 residues. Germline V lookup: CDR1 SGHVS, CDR2 FQNEAQ. CDR3 DNA: TGTGCCAGCAGCTTAAAGCGAGCGGGGTACAATGAGCAGTTCTTC. Residues: CASSLKRAGYNEQFF.